The text below deals with one TCR beta chain. This sample was taken from a study of control samples from healthy donors and cancer patients. Profiling relied on immunoSEQ multiplex PCR, and the TCRdb table lists in-frame clones only, not all of them. The sample lists about 140,000 clones, more than 90% occurring once. Trimming stripped 0 bases from V and 1 base from J, with 10 bases between. Germline CDR1 is LGHDT and CDR2 is YNNKEL (reference sequence). The CDR3 has 16 amino acids. Sequenced: blood. The chain recombines TRBV3-1 (or the pseudogene TRBV3-2) with TRBJ2-1; a possible D gene is TRBD2 (6 bases). The source is a man aged 25-45 years in good health. The CDR3 DNA reads TGTGCCAGCAGCCAAGATCCCCGGGAGTCCTACAATGAGCAGTTCTTC. Translation gives CASSQDPRESYNEQFF.